This T cell receptor beta chain is from a study of blood T cells in healthy people across ages (dated by TCRdb to the mid-2010s). About the study as a whole: In model experiments, template switching captured roughly one uniquely barcoded TCR beta cDNA molecule for every two T cells. Two additional independent replicas of 1 million unique cDNA reads from the same blood draw were analyzed for two donors (one aged 18 to 30 and one aged 80 or older). Donors of different ages were randomly distributed across sequencing lanes to avoid experimental bias. To track age-related changes in TCR beta repertoire diversity, the study relied on deep sequencing normalized with unique cDNA molecular identifiers. Four age groups were formed from the donors: young (average about 16 years), middle-aged (approximately 41), aged (approximately 60) and long-lived (82). Study-level results and caveats: A strong correlation was found between observed TCR beta diversity and the percentage of naive T cells measured by flow cytometry. Compared with the aged group, more naive CD4+ T cells, fewer expanded clones and increased TCR diversity were shown by the long-lived group, suggesting age selection. Donor CMV infection status was unknown, potentially confounding age-related changes in expanded clonotypes. Estimates of total diversity based on one million sequenced T cells were considered lower bounds and underestimates. Observed TCR beta diversity per million T cells fell roughly linearly with age, and a significant reduction was already apparent by age around 40. Conclusive comparison of naive and antigen-experienced compartments was prevented by the profiling of bulk unsorted PBMCs.

The roughly 37 donors, aged 6 to 90 years, were systemically healthy Caucasian individuals from Russia. Each donor gave approximately 9.3 milliliters of peripheral blood, collected into EDTA-treated Vacutainer tubes. Ficoll-Paque density-gradient centrifugation was used to isolate PBMCs, with at least 7 million per sample. Trizol reagent was used to extract total RNA from the PBMCs, yielding at least 5 micrograms per sample. Naive CD45RAhigh/CD27high T cell percentages were measured by flow cytometry on a PBMC aliquot from every donor. A remark on this clonotype: The specificity of this receptor is unknown. Base qualities are not provided; no much larger clone lies one nucleotide away.

Inclusive of the bounding cysteine and phenylalanine, the CDR3 is 15 residues long. The only DNA kept is the CDR3, 45 bases in frame from the first base. V loses 1 base, J loses 4 bases, and the germline ends lie 13 bases apart. The method behind the library was 5' RACE. The data were produced on an Illumina HiSeq 2500. A second PCR of about 7 to 12 cycles was run with a J-beta primer mix and a sample-barcoded 5' primer. Each TCR beta cDNA molecule received a unique molecular identifier from a template-switch 5' adaptor carrying 12 random nucleotides. At least 3 million CDR3-containing paired-end reads were obtained from each sample. First-strand cDNA was synthesized from all RNA with the Mint cDNA synthesis kit, primed by a TRBC-specific oligonucleotide. Following uracil-DNA glycosylase treatment, all cDNA underwent a first 18-cycle PCR with the universal primers M1SS and BC2_uni_R. Per the original workflow: Normalization of each sample was performed by random selection of 1 million high-quality reads, each carrying a distinct molecular identifier. Reads sharing molecular identifiers were discarded rather than binned into consensus sequences. CDR3 identification, clonotype clustering and error correction used MiTCR with a Q25 quality threshold and the strictest error-elimination algorithm. A nonparametric unseen species model with Euler transformation was used to estimate a lower bound on total TCR beta diversity. TCRdb reprocessed the public reads (quality trimming at Q25 with fastp, clone calling with MiXCR) and kept in-frame beta chains. Each CDR3 protein appears once, grouped with its most common genes and DNA. What appears here as the V and J calls and clone size reflects TCRdb's work, not the paper's. The sample profile shows about 1,400,000 distinct CDR3 sequences; about 43% of them were found once. The ten largest clones represent approximately 7.9% of the sample.

This chain is built from TRBV12-3 or TRBV12-4 and TRBJ1-1; no D segment can be confidently identified. Specimen: blood. The clonotype was recovered from a woman aged 18-29 years in good health. In nucleotide form, the sequence is TGTGCCAGCAGTTTAGTTGCTGCGGCGAGCACTGAAGCTTTCTTT. This encodes CASSLVAAASTEAFF.